This T cell receptor beta chain came from a study of control samples from healthy donors and cancer patients (dated by TCRdb to 2020 to 2021). Based on the germline V gene (reference sequence), the CDR1 and CDR2 sequences are LGHDT and YNNKEL. From its cysteine to its phenylalanine, the CDR3 spans 14 amino acids. Left in the record is the CDR3 DNA by itself, 42 bases read in frame from the first base. Trimming at the junction amounts to 0 bases on V and 4 bases on J, and the germline ends lie 7 bases apart. As for this clone: Its antigen target is currently unknown. No per-base quality is available; no much larger clone lies one base away.

The receptor library was made with the immunoSEQ multiplex PCR assay. TCRdb carries this immuneACCESS record with in-frame sequences only. Its versions omit some clonotypes, under half of them owing to an unresolved V gene in the studies checked, with the rest unexplained. The sample includes about 82,000 clones, with around 94% observed a single time. Clones ranked in the top ten supply 4.5% to 6% of the sample. Sequencing was performed on blood. The TCR originated in a woman aged 18 to 35 in good health. In this chain, TRBV3-1 (or the pseudogene TRBV3-2) is recombined with TRBJ1-5, with no D gene named confidently. The CDR3: CASSQDSGNQPQHF. The nucleotides read TGTGCCAGCAGCCAAGATAGCGGAAATCAGCCCCAGCATTTT.